This T cell receptor (beta chain) was found in a study of blood T cell repertoires in COVID-19. Study overall: Some COVID-19 samples were acute and others convalescent; all came from the United States, Italy and Spain.

Study processing details: How many nucleated cells were present was estimated from reference gene primer amplification. Only in-frame clones appear in the TCRdb table, and some are missing; sequencing was by immunoSEQ multiplex PCR. From that table come the V and J calls and clone size; the DNA was used to work out D and trimming. The data contain about 93,000 clones, 85% to 90% of them singletons. Germline values: CDR1 MNHEY, CDR2 SVGAGI. V lost 2 bases, J lost 8 bases, and 15 bases lay in between. The CDR3 covers 14 residues. The rearrangement links TRBV6-5 to TRBJ1-2, with D perhaps matching TRBD1 (6 bases). Specimen: peripheral blood. The receptor was isolated from a human donor with active COVID-19. The donor label of this sample is uncertain. CDR3 DNA sequence: TGTGCCAGCAGTTACGACAGGAAGGTTGGGGGCTACACCTTC. As protein: CASSYDRKVGGYTF.